What follows are 19 T cell receptor beta chains derived from one specimen sequenced in a study of shared clonotypes between healthy human individuals. Profiled with immunoSEQ multiplex PCR; TCRdb holds only in-frame clones, not every one. Seen here are some 2.1 million clones, roughly 96% observed once, and the top ten hold 0.13%. Sequenced material: naive CD4+ T cells sorted from blood. The subset denotes: CD45RA+ positively selected. Receptor source: a man younger than 35 in good health.

The chain employs TRBV5-1 and TRBJ2-7; 10 bases fit TRBD2. CDR1 is SGHRS and CDR2 is YFSETQ in the germline V gene. Trimming took 6 bases from V and 6 from J; bases not matched to a gene: 12. This CDR3 region has 15 residues. The CDR3 here is CASTITVGTSAEQYF. The CDR3 DNA reads TGCGCCAGCACAATCACAGTCGGGACTAGCGCCGAGCAGTACTTC.

Concerning this clone itself: The same CDR3 also results from other DNA sequences found in this sample. J is TRBJ2-5 and V is TRBV6-5, with D unresolved. Germline CDR1 is MNHEY and CDR2 is SVGAGI. This CDR3 has 10 residues. CDR3 nucleotide sequence: TGTGCGTCGGGCAGGGAGACCCAGTACTTC. Amino acids: CASGRETQYF.

This clone appeared once. This sample also contains other DNA sequences that code for the same CDR3. This rearrangement joins TRBV6-5 to TRBJ2-7; D perhaps matches TRBD1 (5 bases). The CDR3 is 13 amino acids. V gave up 2 bases and J gave up 1 base, with 6 bases separating them. Germline CDR1 and CDR2: MNHEY and SVGAGI. The CDR3 loop reads CASSYDRSYEQYF. The CDR3 bases are TGTGCCAGCAGTTACGACAGATCCTACGAGCAGTACTTC.

A word on this clone: A read error may explain this, as a much larger clone is one base away. The chain uses TRBV7-9 and TRBJ2-7, with D unclear. This CDR3 is built from 12 residues. CDR1 and CDR2 from the germline V gene are SEHNR and FQNEAQ (reference sequence). Here the CDR3 reads CASSSFSYEQYF. CDR3 DNA: TGTGCTAGCAGCTCCTTTTCCTACGAGCAGTACTTC.

This rearrangement joins TRBV6-5 to TRBJ1-6, with TRBD1 matching over 9 bases. With V trimmed by 6 bases and J by 5 bases, 5 bases remained unmatched. Germline assignment: CDR1 MNHEY and CDR2 SVGAGI. The CDR3 is 15 residues long. The CDR3 reads CASRLGTGNNSPLHF. CDR3 bases: TGTGCCAGCAGGTTGGGGACAGGGAATAATTCACCCCTCCACTTT.

This chain joins TRBV11-2 and TRBJ2-3; weak D call: TRBD2 (7 bases). Trimming pared 5 bases from V and 2 bases from J, leaving 23 bases between. Germline values: CDR1 SGHAT, CDR2 FQNNGV. This CDR3 is built from 18 residues. DNA of the CDR3: TGTGCCAGCAGCCCAATAGGGGGGGCTAGCGCTATCACAGATACGCAGTATTTT. Translation gives CASSPIGGASAITDTQYF. Full variable domain (outside the CDR3, taken from reference TRBV11-2 and TRBJ2-3): EAGVAQSPRYKIIEKRQSVAFWCNPISGHATLYWYQQILGQGPKLLIQFQNNGVVDDSQLPKDRFSAERLKGVDSTLKIQPAKLEDSAVYLCASSPIGGASAITDTQYFGPGTRLTVL.

This clone was picked up one time. The gene calls are TRBV15 and TRBJ2-5; D might be TRBD1 or TRBD2, each matching 6 bases. Per the germline V gene, CDR1 is LNHNV and CDR2 is YYDKDF (reference sequence). The CDR3 is 13 amino acids. Between the trimmed V and J ends, which lost 7 bases and 5 bases, there was a span of 14 bases. The CDR3: CATTRGVHETQYF. The CDR3 DNA reads as TGTGCCACCACAAGGGGGGTCCACGAGACCCAGTACTTC.

V usage is TRBV27 and J usage is TRBJ1-6; 7 bases are shared with TRBD1. The CDR3 runs to 16 residues. V shed 7 bases and J 6 bases; nucleotides not matched to a gene: 12. Germline V gene data show CDR1 as MNHEY and CDR2 as SMNVEV (reference sequence). CDR3 region: CASTRARDRLNSPLHF. CDR3 in DNA: TGTGCCAGCACCCGAGCGAGGGACAGACTTAATTCACCCCTCCACTTT.

V gene TRBV7-2 combines with J gene TRBJ1-5, with D possibly matching TRBD1 (5 bases). Germline V CDR1 and CDR2: SGHTA, FQGNSA. Between the trimmed V and J ends, which lost 3 bases and 5 bases, there was a span of 11 bases. The CDR3 is 14 amino acids. CDR3 sequence reads: CASSFGTAHQPQHF. The CDR3 DNA is TGTGCCAGCAGCTTCGGGACGGCTCATCAGCCCCAGCATTTT.

The V gene is TRBV7-9, the J gene TRBJ2-5; TRBD2 agrees at 11 bases. The CDR3 has 15 residues. Germline V gene lookup returns CDR1 SEHNR and CDR2 FQNEAQ (reference sequence). Losses at the gene ends were 7 bases for V and 1 base for J; bases not matched to a gene: 5. This CDR3 is CASTQGLAAQETQYF. DNA for the CDR3: TGTGCCAGCACCCAGGGACTAGCGGCCCAAGAGACCCAGTACTTC.

The chain combines TRBV7-8 with TRBJ1-4; no clear D gene. The germline gives CDR1 SGHVS, CDR2 FQNEAQ. This CDR3 region has 14 residues. V lost 1 base and J 4 bases, leaving 7 bases between the germline ends. The CDR3 here is CASSLGSFNEKLFF. The CDR3 DNA reads as TGTGCCAGCAGCTTAGGGTCGTTTAATGAAAAACTGTTTTTT.

The V gene is TRBV7-9, the J gene TRBJ2-2; the D gene could be TRBD1 or TRBD2 (5 bases each). V was clipped by 8 bases and J by 6 bases, with 10 bases between them. Germline loops: CDR1 SEHNR, CDR2 FQNEAQ (reference sequence). The CDR3 totals 12 residues. CDR3 coding DNA: TGTGCCAGCCTTCGGGGCGCCGGGGAGCTGTTTTTT. Encoded protein: CASLRGAGELFF.

This clone was detected once. The chain couples TRBV7-8 to TRBJ1-5; no firm D call. The CDR3 totals 13 residues. Germline lookup yields CDR1 SGHVS and CDR2 FQNEAQ. Trimming stripped 5 bases from V and 3 bases from J, with 8 bases between. CDR3 coding DNA: TGTGCCAGCAGCCCTTCCCTCAATCAGCCCCAGCATTTT. It specifies CASSPSLNQPQHF.

Concerning this clone: Other DNA sequences in the same sample also yield this CDR3. The chain has TRBV10-3 and TRBJ2-1; 11 bases map to TRBD2. The ends lost 6 bases at V and 0 bases at J; junction bases unmatched: 4. Germline V gives CDR1 ENHRY, CDR2 SYGVKD. This CDR3 has 16 amino acids. This chain's CDR3 is CAIRGTSGSSYNEQFF. In DNA form, the CDR3 reads TGTGCCATCAGGGGAACTAGCGGGAGCTCCTACAATGAGCAGTTCTTC.

The chain is built from TRBV2 and TRBJ2-7; no reliable D call. Trimming pared 4 bases from V and 4 bases from J, leaving 14 bases between. Germline V gene data show CDR1 as SNHLY and CDR2 as FYNNEI. The CDR3 has 14 amino acids. The CDR3 loop is CASSARRYTYEQYF. CDR3 DNA sequence: TGTGCCAGCAGTGCAAGAAGGTATACGTACGAGCAGTACTTC. Full variable domain (missing parts from reference TRBV2 and TRBJ2-7): EPEVTQTPSHQVTQMGQEVILRCVPISNHLYFYWYRQILGQKVEFLVSFYNNEISEKSEIFDDQFSVERPDGSNFTLKIRSTKLEDSAMYFCASSARRYTYEQYFGPGTRLTVT.

The chain recombines TRBV7-2 with TRBJ1-1; D unresolved. The V end was cut by 3 bases, the J end by 2 bases, with 7 bases between. CDR3 size: 13 residues. Germline values: CDR1 SGHTA, CDR2 FQGNSA. The CDR3 nucleotides read TGTGCCAGCAGCTTTTCAAAAAACACTGAAGCTTTCTTT. Protein: CASSFSKNTEAFF.

The chain carries TRBV4-1 and TRBJ1-5; no definite D call. Trimming shortened V by 0 bases and J by 4 bases, and 7 bases separated the two germline ends. The CDR3 covers 14 residues. From germline, CDR1 is MGHRA and CDR2 YSYEKL. Written as DNA, the CDR3 is TGCGCCAGCAGCCAAGATCCCCCGAATCAGCCCCAGCATTTT. This encodes CASSQDPPNQPQHF.

About this clone: Other DNA sequences in the same sample also yield this CDR3. The chain carries TRBV9 and TRBJ1-2; D remains ambiguous. The germline V and J ends were trimmed by 0 bases and 2 bases, with 8 bases remaining between them. Per germline, CDR1 SGDLS and CDR2 YYNGEE. This CDR3 comprises 14 residues. In nucleotides, the CDR3 is TGTGCCAGCAGCGTAGATTACGGAAACTATGGCTACACCTTC. Residues: CASSVDYGNYGYTF.

The chain joins TRBV5-4 to TRBJ2-1; 7 bases agree with TRBD1. The V gene's germline CDR1 is SGHNT and CDR2 YYREEE (reference sequence). V shed 4 bases and J 5 bases; nucleotides not matched to a gene: 9. The CDR3 contains 15 residues. The CDR3 nucleotides are TGTGCCAGCAGCATGAAGGGGGCCCTTCACAATGAGCAGTTCTTC. It is translated as CASSMKGALHNEQFF.